This T cell receptor beta chain was sequenced for a study of blood T cell repertoires in COVID-19 (dated by TCRdb to between 2020 and 2021). For the study in its entirety: The collaborator samples originated in the United States, Italy and Spain and spanned the acute and convalescent phases of COVID-19. The prospective study material was composed of cDNA or gDNA derived from T cells, B-cell-depleted T cells, or PBMCs. The dataset comprised deeply sampled blood TCRbeta repertoires from subjects exposed to, actively infected with, or recovered from COVID-19. The repertoires were made available in a free public database intended to serve as a resource for research on the immune response to SARS-CoV-2. The samples were drawn from two sources: the first 160 participants of the ongoing ImmuneRACE study, and 1,000 to 1,500 subjects contributed by 6 global collaborators. A de-identified subject ID, COVID-19 status, age in years and sex were almost always included in the sample metadata. Where HLA class I and class II types were available, the types were taken from metadata supplied by the sample provider, not from assay-based typing. Broad study findings and their caveats: Clinical and demographic metadata were provided uncurated, with the amount varying by source and participant.

V lost 5 bases and J lost 0 bases; the stretch between them is 13 bases long. Counted from cysteine to phenylalanine, this CDR3 has 15 amino acids. Only CDR3 DNA remains: 45 bases, in frame from the first base. CDR1 and CDR2 (SGHTA, FQGNSA) derive from the germline V gene. Whole blood was collected in K2EDTA tubes by collaborating institutions according to the institutions' own protocols. Collaborator samples were shipped for TCRbeta analysis as frozen whole blood, isolated PBMCs, or DNA extracted from either sample type. The immunoSEQ Assay, a bias-controlled multiplex PCR, was used to amplify TCRbeta CDR3 regions from genomic DNA. As for the original processing: The number of nucleated cells in each sample was estimated by amplification of reference gene primers within the assay. To quantify the absolute abundance of each unique TCRbeta CDR3 rearrangement, sequence reads were collapsed and filtered. For each sample, productive Simpson clonality was calculated as the square root of Simpson's diversity index across productive rearrangements. Held by TCRdb, this immuneACCESS table contains in-frame sequences only and omits some clones. Under half of the omission traces to an unresolved V gene where checked; the cause of the rest is unknown. From that table come the V and J calls and clone size; the DNA was used to work out D and trimming. This sample holds around 100,000 clones; about 75% were observed only once. The top ten clonotypes cover about 5.9% of the sample.

On this clone itself: Its cognate antigen has yet to be identified. Nothing much larger sits one base from this clone, and base qualities are not available.

The V and J segments used are TRBV7-2 and TRBJ1-2; TRBD1 is possibly the D segment (5 matching bases). The source material was peripheral blood. The sequence was obtained from a man older than 75 with acute or convalescent COVID-19. The CDR3 protein: CASSPTGRANYGYTF. The base sequence is TGTGCCAGCAGCCCAACAGGAAGAGCTAACTATGGCTACACCTTC.